There are many counts of the clone carrying this T cell receptor beta chain. Antigen specificity is unknown. One junction end does not reproduce the germline sequence, and a read error may be involved. The CDR3 totals 13 residues. CDR1 and CDR2 (germline): SEHNR, FQNEAQ (reference sequence). This record belongs to a study of identical twins. TCRdb processed the 5' RACE reads anew with MiXCR; each CDR3 protein has one entry. The table records hundreds of thousands of distinct CDR3 sequences, approximately 6.1% of them present only once. Findings of the study overall: Compared with unrelated sharing, twin-shared out-of-frame alpha sequences had more low-probability sequences. Carriage of fewer insertions was seen in abundant cord blood beta clonotypes, whereas memory repertoires showed none. Researchers caution that invariant MAIT and iNKT cells could partly confound zero-insertion analyses.

This sequence was found in a man aged 18 to 29 in good health. Sequenced input: naive T cells sorted from blood. The chain is built from TRBV7-9 and TRBJ2-1; D remains unclear. This CDR3 reads CASSSSLTIYTVF. CDR3 DNA sequence: TGTGCCAGCAGCTCATCCCTGACCATCTATACCGTTTTC.